Reported below is one T cell receptor beta chain. No antigen is known for it. The sample comes from a study of T cells in Graves' hyperthyroidism and ophthalmopathy. Researchers took RNA transcripts and amplified the TCR beta CDR3 regions from them. A first-round RT-PCR of the TCR CDR3 used the HTBI primer set. TCRdb passed the multiplex PCR reads through MiXCR, listing each CDR3 protein once. The sample includes 500,000 or so distinct CDR3 sequences, around 16% of them seen just once. The V gene end was trimmed by 6 bases and the J gene end by 3 bases; junction bases not matched to a gene: 7. The CDR3 covers 15 residues. Germline values: CDR1 MRHNA, CDR2 SNTAGT. Clinicians diagnosed patients from clinical symptoms, serum thyroxine and TRAb, thyroid ultrasound and orbital computed tomography. PBMCs came from more than 8.5 ml fresh peripheral blood. General study findings and limits: Blood also carried most thyroid clonotypes expanded above 0.001.

Sequencing used blood. The clonotype originates from a woman aged 30 to 39 with Graves' ophthalmopathy. The gene calls are TRBV6-4 and TRBJ2-3; 9 bases map to TRBD1. This CDR3 reads CASSPATGGTDTQYF. CDR3 nucleotide sequence: TGTGCCAGCAGCCCGGCGACAGGGGGGACAGATACGCAGTATTTT.